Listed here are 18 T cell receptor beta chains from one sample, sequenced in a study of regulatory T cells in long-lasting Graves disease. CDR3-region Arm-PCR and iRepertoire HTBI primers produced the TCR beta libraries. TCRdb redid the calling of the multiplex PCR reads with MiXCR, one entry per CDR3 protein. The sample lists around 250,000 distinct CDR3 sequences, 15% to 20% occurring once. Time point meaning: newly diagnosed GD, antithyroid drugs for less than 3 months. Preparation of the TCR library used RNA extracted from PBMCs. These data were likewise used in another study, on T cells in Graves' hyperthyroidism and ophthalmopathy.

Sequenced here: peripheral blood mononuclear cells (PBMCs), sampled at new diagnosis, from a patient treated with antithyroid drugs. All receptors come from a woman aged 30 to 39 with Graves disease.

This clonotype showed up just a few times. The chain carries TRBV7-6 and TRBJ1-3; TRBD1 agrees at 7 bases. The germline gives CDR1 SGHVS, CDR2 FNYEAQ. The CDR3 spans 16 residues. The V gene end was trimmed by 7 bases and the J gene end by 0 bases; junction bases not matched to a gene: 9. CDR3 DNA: TGTGCCAGCACCTCTATACAGGGGATCTCTGGAAACACCATATATTTT. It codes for CASTSIQGISGNTIYF.

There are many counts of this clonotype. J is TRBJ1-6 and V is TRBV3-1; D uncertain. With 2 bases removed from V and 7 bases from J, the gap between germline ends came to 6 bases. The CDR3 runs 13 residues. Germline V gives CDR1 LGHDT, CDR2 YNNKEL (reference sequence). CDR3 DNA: TGTGCCAGCAGCCAACGGATAAATTCACCCCTCCACTTT. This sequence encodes CASSQRINSPLHF. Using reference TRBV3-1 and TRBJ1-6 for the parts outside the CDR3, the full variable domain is DTAVSQTPKYLVTQMGNDKSIKCEQNLGHDTMYWYKQDSKKFLKIMFSYNNKELIINETVPNRFSPKSPDKAHLNLHINSLELGDSAVYFCASSQRINSPLHFGNGTRLTVT.

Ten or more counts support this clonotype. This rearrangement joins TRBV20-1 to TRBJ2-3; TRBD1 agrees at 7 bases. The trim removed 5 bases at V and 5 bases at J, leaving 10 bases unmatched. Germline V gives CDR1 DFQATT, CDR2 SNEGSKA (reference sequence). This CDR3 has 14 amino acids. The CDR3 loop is CSAPPTGHQDTQYF. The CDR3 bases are TGCAGTGCTCCCCCGACAGGGCATCAAGATACGCAGTATTTT.

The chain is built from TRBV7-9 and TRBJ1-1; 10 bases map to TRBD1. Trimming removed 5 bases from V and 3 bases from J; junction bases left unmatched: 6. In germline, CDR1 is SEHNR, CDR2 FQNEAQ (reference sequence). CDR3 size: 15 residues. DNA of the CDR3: TGTGCCAGCAGCGTCACCGGGACAGGGGACACTGAAGCTTTCTTT. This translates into CASSVTGTGDTEAFF.

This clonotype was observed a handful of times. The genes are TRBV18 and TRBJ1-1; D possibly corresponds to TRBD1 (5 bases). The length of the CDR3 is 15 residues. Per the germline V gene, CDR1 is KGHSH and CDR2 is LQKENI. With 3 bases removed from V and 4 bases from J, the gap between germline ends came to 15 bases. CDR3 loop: CASSPLSGRTTEAFF. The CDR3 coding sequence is TGTGCCAGCTCACCTTTATCGGGGCGGACCACTGAAGCTTTCTTT.

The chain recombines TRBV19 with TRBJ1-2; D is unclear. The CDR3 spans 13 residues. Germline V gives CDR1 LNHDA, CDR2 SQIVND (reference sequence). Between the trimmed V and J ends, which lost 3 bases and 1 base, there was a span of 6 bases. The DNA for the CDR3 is TGTGCCAGTAGTATTCAGCTTAACTATGGCTACACCTTC. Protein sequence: CASSIQLNYGYTF.

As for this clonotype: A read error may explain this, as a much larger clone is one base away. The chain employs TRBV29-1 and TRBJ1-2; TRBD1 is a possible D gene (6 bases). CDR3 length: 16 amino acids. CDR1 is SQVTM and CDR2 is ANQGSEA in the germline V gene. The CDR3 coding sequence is TGCAGCCTTGATTGGTTCGGGGGCCCCCGGGAGAGCGGCTACACCTTC. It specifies CSLDWFGGPRESGYTF.

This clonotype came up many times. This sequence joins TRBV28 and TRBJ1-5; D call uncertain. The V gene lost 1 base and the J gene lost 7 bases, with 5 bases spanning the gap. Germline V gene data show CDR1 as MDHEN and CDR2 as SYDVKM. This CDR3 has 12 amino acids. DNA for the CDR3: TGTGCCAGCAGTTTATCCCGACAGCCCCAGCATTTT. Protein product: CASSLSRQPQHF.

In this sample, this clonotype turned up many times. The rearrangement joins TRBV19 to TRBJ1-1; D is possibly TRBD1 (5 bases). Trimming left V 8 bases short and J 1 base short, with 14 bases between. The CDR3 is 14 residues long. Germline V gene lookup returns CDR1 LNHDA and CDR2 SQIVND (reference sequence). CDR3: CASRPRAPNTEAFF. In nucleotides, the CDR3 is TGTGCCAGTCGGCCCAGGGCGCCGAACACTGAAGCTTTCTTT. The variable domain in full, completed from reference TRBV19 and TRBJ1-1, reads DGGITQSPKYLFRKEGQNVTLSCEQNLNHDAMYWYRQDPGQGLRLIYYSQIVNDFQKGDIAEGYSVSREKKESFPLTVTSAQKNPTAFYLCASRPRAPNTEAFFGQGTRLTVV.

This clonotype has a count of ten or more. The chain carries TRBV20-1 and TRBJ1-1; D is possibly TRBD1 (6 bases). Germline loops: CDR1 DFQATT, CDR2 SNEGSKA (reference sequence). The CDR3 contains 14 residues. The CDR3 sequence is CSLDPGHTNTEAFF. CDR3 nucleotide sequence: TGCAGCCTTGATCCGGGACATACAAACACTGAAGCTTTCTTT.

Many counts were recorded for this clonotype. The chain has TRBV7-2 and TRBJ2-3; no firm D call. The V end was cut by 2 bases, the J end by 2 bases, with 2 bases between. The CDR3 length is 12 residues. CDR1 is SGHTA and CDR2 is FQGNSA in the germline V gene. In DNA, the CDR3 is TGTGCCAGCAGCTTACCCACAGATACGCAGTATTTT. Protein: CASSLPTDTQYF.

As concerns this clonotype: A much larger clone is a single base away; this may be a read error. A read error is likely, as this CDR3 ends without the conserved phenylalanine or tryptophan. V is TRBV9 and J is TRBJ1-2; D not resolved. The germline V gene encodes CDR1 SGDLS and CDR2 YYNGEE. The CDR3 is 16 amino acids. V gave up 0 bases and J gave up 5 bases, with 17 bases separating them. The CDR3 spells CASSVVPEGGRYGYTS. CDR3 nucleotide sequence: TGTGCCAGCAGCGTAGTCCCGGAAGGCGGACGGTATGGCTACACCTCC.

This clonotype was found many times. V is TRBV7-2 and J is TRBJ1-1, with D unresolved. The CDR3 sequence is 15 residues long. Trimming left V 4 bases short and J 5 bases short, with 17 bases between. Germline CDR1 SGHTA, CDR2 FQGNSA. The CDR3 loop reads CASSSRRAPQTEAFF. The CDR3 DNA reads TGTGCCAGCAGCTCCCGACGGGCCCCCCAGACTGAAGCTTTCTTT.

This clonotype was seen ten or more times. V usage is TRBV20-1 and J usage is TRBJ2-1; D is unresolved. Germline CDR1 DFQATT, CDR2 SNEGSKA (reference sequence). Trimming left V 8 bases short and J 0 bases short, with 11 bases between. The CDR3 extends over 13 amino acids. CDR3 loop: CSTSGFSYNEQFF. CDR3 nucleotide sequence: TGCAGTACCTCTGGCTTCTCCTACAATGAGCAGTTCTTC.

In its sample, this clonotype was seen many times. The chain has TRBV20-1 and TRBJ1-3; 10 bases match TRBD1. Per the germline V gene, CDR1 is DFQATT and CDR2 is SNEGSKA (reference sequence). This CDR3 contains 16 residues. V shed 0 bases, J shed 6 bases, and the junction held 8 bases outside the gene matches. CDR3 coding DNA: TGCAGTGCTAGAGATCCGGGACAGGGGTTTGCAAACACCATATATTTT. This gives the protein CSARDPGQGFANTIYF.

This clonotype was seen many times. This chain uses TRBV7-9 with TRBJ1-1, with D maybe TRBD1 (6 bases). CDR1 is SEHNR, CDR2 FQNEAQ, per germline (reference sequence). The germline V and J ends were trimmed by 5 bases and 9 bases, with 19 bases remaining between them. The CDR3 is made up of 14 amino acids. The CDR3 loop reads CASSGQTGARKAFF. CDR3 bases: TGTGCCAGCAGCGGGCAGACAGGCGCCCGCAAAGCTTTCTTT.

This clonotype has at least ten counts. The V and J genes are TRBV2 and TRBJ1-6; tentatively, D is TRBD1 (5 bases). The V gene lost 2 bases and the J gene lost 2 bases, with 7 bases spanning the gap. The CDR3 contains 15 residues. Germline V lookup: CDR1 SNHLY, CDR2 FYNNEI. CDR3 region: CASSEQGTYNSPLHF. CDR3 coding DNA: TGTGCCAGCAGTGAACAGGGTACCTATAATTCACCCCTCCACTTT.

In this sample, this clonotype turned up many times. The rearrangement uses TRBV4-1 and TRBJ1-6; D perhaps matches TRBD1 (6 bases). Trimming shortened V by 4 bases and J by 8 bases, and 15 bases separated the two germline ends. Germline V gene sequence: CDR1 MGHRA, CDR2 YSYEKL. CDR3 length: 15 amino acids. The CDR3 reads CASSPSSRGHSPLHF. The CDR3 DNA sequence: TGCGCCAGCAGCCCCTCATCCAGGGGCCATTCACCCCTCCACTTT.